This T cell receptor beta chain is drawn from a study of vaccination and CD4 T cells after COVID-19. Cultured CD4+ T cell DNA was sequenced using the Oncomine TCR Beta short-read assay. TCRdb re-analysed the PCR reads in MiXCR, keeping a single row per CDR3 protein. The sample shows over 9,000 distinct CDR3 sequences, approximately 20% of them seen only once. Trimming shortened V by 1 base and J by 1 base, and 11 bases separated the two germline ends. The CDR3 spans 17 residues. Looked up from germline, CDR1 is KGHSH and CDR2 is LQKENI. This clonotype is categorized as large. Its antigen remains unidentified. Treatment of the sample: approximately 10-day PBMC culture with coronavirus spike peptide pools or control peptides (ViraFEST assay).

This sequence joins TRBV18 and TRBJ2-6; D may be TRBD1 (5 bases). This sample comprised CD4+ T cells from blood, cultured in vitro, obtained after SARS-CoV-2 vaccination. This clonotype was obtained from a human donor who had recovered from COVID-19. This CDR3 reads CASSPQGRASGANVLTF. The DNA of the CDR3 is TGTGCCAGCTCACCACAGGGCAGGGCATCTGGGGCCAACGTCCTGACTTTC.